Presented here are 3 T cell receptor beta chains from one specimen sequenced in a study of CD8 T cells in Susac syndrome (dated by TCRdb to the late 2010s). The library was obtained by the immunoSEQ multiplex PCR assay. RNA was extracted using the RNeasy kit, and roughly 0.45 to 1 ug of the RNA was reverse transcribed with random hexamers. The public reads were quality trimmed at Q25 with fastp and then assembled into clones with MiXCR by TCRdb, keeping productive beta chains. Identical CDR3 proteins give one entry, which carries the most common genes and DNA. The sample table lists 110,000 or so distinct CDR3 sequences, 92% of them with a count of one. The biggest ten clones account for 0.12% of the sample. The sample taken for sequencing was CD8+ T cells from PBMCs. The receptors here all came from a human donor in good health.

This clonotype was observed once. The chain carries TRBV2 and TRBJ1-4; D is perhaps TRBD1 (6 bases). Trimming cost V 7 bases and J 3 bases, with 12 bases left between them. CDR1 is SNHLY, CDR2 FYNNEI, per germline. This CDR3 is built from 14 residues. The CDR3 loop is CASTGTLSNEKLFF. In DNA form, the CDR3 reads TGTGCCAGCACCGGGACACTCTCTAATGAAAAACTGTTTTTT.

The chain combines TRBV7-2 with TRBJ2-4; no reliable D call. Trimming shortened V by 1 base and J by 0 bases, and 10 bases separated the two germline ends. This CDR3 contains 16 residues. From germline, CDR1 is SGHTA and CDR2 FQGNSA. The CDR3 is CASSLVGDGAKNIQYF. The DNA for the CDR3 is TGTGCCAGCAGCTTAGTCGGTGACGGAGCCAAAAACATTCAGTACTTC.

The V and J genes are TRBV29-1 and TRBJ1-5; maybe TRBD1 (6 bases). Germline values: CDR1 SQVTM, CDR2 ANQGSEA. The length of the CDR3 is 11 residues. Between the trimmed V and J ends, which lost 7 bases and 13 bases, there was a span of 17 bases. The CDR3 region has the DNA TGCAGCGGGGGTGACCGGGACAATCAGCATTTT. Protein: CSGGDRDNQHF.